A single sample is the source of the 16 T cell receptor beta chains below, sequenced in a study of blood T cell repertoires in COVID-19. Assay: immunoSEQ multiplex PCR; the TCRdb copy retains only in-frame clones and omits some. This sample has about 29,000 clones, with less than 90% found just once. The source material was peripheral blood. These receptors came from a man aged 80 or over with active COVID-19.

The chain employs TRBV5-4 and TRBJ2-4, with D unclear. V was cut by 0 bases and J by 3 bases, with 7 bases left in between. The germline V gene encodes CDR1 SGHNT and CDR2 YYREEE (reference sequence). The CDR3 is made up of 14 amino acids. The DNA for the CDR3 is TGTGCCAGCAGCTTGGACAGTGGCAAAAACATTCAGTACTTC. Translation: CASSLDSGKNIQYF.

This clone turned up a few times. V usage is TRBV9 and J usage is TRBJ1-6; TRBD1 is a possible D gene (6 bases). CDR1 is SGDLS, CDR2 YYNGEE, per germline. The CDR3 runs 16 residues. V lost 4 bases, J lost 10 bases, and 21 bases lay in between. CDR3 coding DNA: TGTGCCAGCAGCACACAAAGGACAGTAGGAAGCTCACCCCTCCACTTT. Translation: CASSTQRTVGSSPLHF.

The V gene is TRBV6-5, the J gene TRBJ1-5; TRBD1 aligns across 7 bases. V lost 5 bases, J lost 3 bases, and 4 bases stayed unmatched. Germline assignment: CDR1 MNHEY and CDR2 SVGAGI. The length of the CDR3 is 14 residues. CDR3 DNA sequence: TGTGCCAGCAGTAGCGACAGGGACAATCAGCCCCAGCATTTT. It encodes CASSSDRDNQPQHF.

The chain uses TRBV5-1 and TRBJ2-3; the match to TRBD2 covers 12 bases. Germline lookup yields CDR1 SGHRS and CDR2 YFSETQ. The V gene end was trimmed by 7 bases and the J gene end by 4 bases; junction bases not matched to a gene: 10. CDR3 length: 16 residues. The CDR3 here is CASGRSSGGVPDTQYF. CDR3 bases: TGCGCCAGCGGACGATCTAGCGGGGGGGTACCAGATACGCAGTATTTT.

J is TRBJ2-7 and V is TRBV6-5, with unresolved D. Germline CDR1 and CDR2: MNHEY and SVGAGI. This CDR3 region has 13 residues. Trimming left V 2 bases short and J 6 bases short, with 11 bases between. The CDR3 here is CASSYPLSGEQYF. The CDR3 DNA reads TGTGCCAGCAGTTACCCGTTGTCCGGCGAGCAGTACTTC.

The gene calls are TRBV5-1 and TRBJ2-2; 11 bases are shared with TRBD2. The V gene's germline CDR1 is SGHRS and CDR2 YFSETQ. The CDR3 has 17 amino acids. V lost 2 bases, J lost 6 bases, and 9 bases stayed unmatched. CDR3 DNA: TGCGCCAGCAGCTTAGGATATAGCGGGGGGGCCGCCGGGGAGCTGTTTTTT. This translates into CASSLGYSGGAAGELFF.

This sequence joins TRBV10-3 and TRBJ2-2; 9 bases are shared with TRBD1. The V gene's germline CDR1 is ENHRY and CDR2 SYGVKD. J lost 5 bases, V lost 11 bases, and 9 bases had no gene match. CDR3 size: 14 residues. The CDR3 region has the DNA TGTGCCGTAAAGCCGGGACAGGGAACCGGGGAGCTGTTTTTT. Translated: CAVKPGQGTGELFF.

V usage is TRBV10-3 and J usage is TRBJ2-5, with 8 bases fitting TRBD1. Germline loops: CDR1 ENHRY, CDR2 SYGVKD. V dropped 7 bases and J dropped 2; count of bases not matched to a gene: 9. There are 15 residues in the CDR3. The CDR3: CAITPGRGLQETQYF. DNA of the CDR3: TGTGCCATCACTCCCGGCAGGGGGCTACAAGAGACCCAGTACTTC.

This rearrangement joins TRBV5-4 to TRBJ2-1, with TRBD2 matching 9 bases. Germline V gene data show CDR1 as SGHNT and CDR2 as YYREEE (reference sequence). J was trimmed by 2 bases and V by 6 bases; bases with no gene match: 6. This CDR3 contains 15 residues. CDR3 coding DNA: TGTGCCAGCACCTCCGGCGGGGGGGCCTACAATGAGCAGTTCTTC. Residues: CASTSGGGAYNEQFF.

J is TRBJ2-3 and V is TRBV3-1 (or the pseudogene TRBV3-2); 9 nucleotides match TRBD2. This CDR3 has 15 residues. CDR1 LGHDT and CDR2 YNNKEL come from the germline V gene (reference sequence). Trimming took 1 base from V and 5 from J; bases not matched to a gene: 4. The chain's CDR3 is CASSQGGGGQDTQYF. The CDR3 nucleotides read TGTGCCAGCAGCCAAGGCGGGGGGGGGCAAGATACGCAGTATTTT.

The J gene is TRBJ1-2, the V gene TRBV19, with 10 bases aligning to TRBD1. The CDR3 loop spans 14 amino acids. CDR1 is LNHDA, CDR2 SQIVND, per germline (reference sequence). Trimming cost V 6 bases and J 8 bases; bases outside gene matches: 9. The CDR3 loop is CASRRGQGVKGYTF. DNA of the CDR3: TGTGCCAGTAGAAGAGGACAGGGGGTTAAAGGCTACACCTTC.

The chain carries TRBV30 and TRBJ1-5; a possible D gene is TRBD1 (5 bases). Trimming took 4 bases from V and 0 from J, leaving 10 bases between them. There are 14 residues in the CDR3. Germline lookup yields CDR1 GTSNPN and CDR2 SVGIG (reference sequence). The DNA for the CDR3 is TGTGCCTGGACAACAGGAGATAGCAATCAGCCCCAGCATTTT. Encoded protein: CAWTTGDSNQPQHF.

The gene calls are TRBV5-4 and TRBJ2-3; weak D call: TRBD1 (6 bases). The CDR3 extends over 15 amino acids. The V gene's germline CDR1 is SGHNT and CDR2 YYREEE (reference sequence). V lost 0 bases and J 2 bases, leaving 10 bases between the germline ends. CDR3 DNA: TGTGCCAGCAGCTTGGAAGGGGGAATCACAGATACGCAGTATTTT. Its translation: CASSLEGGITDTQYF.

The rearrangement links TRBV5-8 to TRBJ2-1, with D possibly being TRBD1 (5 bases). Looked up from germline, CDR1 is SGHTS and CDR2 is YDEGEE. The CDR3 extends over 14 amino acids. Deletions cut 0 bases from V and 7 bases from J, with 11 bases between. The CDR3 reads CASSLGRVVNEQFF. Written as DNA, the CDR3 is TGTGCCAGCAGCTTGGGCAGGGTAGTGAATGAGCAGTTCTTC.

J is TRBJ1-5 and V is TRBV6-6; TRBD1 is a possible D gene (6 bases). Trimming removed 2 bases from V and 7 bases from J, with 12 bases in between. The CDR3 runs to 14 residues. Germline V gene sequence: CDR1 MNHNY, CDR2 SVGAGI (reference sequence). DNA for the CDR3: TGTGCCAGCAGTTACCCGGAGGGGGGGCAGCCCCAGCATTTT. Its protein is CASSYPEGGQPQHF.

Notes on this clone: Compared with germline, one end of the junction differs, possibly owing to a read error. The chain couples TRBV11-2 to TRBJ1-1; 9 bases map to TRBD1. The CDR3 is 11 residues long. Germline V gives CDR1 SGHAT, CDR2 FQNNGV. The CDR3 coding sequence is TGTGCCAGCAGCCCTCGGACAGGGGCCGTCTTT. Its protein is CASSPRTGAVF.